The 25 T cell receptor beta chains given below trace back to one sample, sequenced in a study of blood T cell repertoires in COVID-19. Clones were read by immunoSEQ multiplex PCR, and TCRdb kept only the in-frame ones, dropping some. The data hold 100,000 to 150,000 clones, with 88% observed a single time. The sample consisted of peripheral blood. The receptors come from a man between 45 and 60 years old with acute or convalescent COVID-19.

V usage is TRBV10-2 and J usage is TRBJ2-1, with 10 bases matching TRBD2. From germline, CDR1 is WSHSY and CDR2 SAAADI. This CDR3 contains 17 residues. Losses at the gene ends were 6 bases for V and 9 bases for J; bases not matched to a gene: 17. CDR3 loop: CASRLSIAGGKRVEQFF. CDR3 bases: TGCGCCAGCAGACTATCAATAGCGGGAGGTAAACGTGTTGAGCAGTTCTTC.

The V and J genes are TRBV28 and TRBJ1-2, with D maybe TRBD1 (6 bases). The CDR3 contains 13 residues. V gave up 5 bases and J gave up 7 bases, with 14 bases separating them. Germline V CDR1 and CDR2: MDHEN, SYDVKM. The CDR3 reads CASSMGGLTGYTF. Here the CDR3 DNA reads TGTGCCAGCAGTATGGGGGGGCTGACTGGCTACACCTTC.

The chain recombines TRBV2 with TRBJ1-3, with D possibly TRBD1 on 5 matching bases. The CDR3 consists of 14 residues. The germline gives CDR1 SNHLY, CDR2 FYNNEI. The V end lost 6 bases, the J end lost 8 bases, and 17 bases lay between the germline ends. The CDR3: CASSFDSGADTIYF. The DNA of the CDR3 is TGTGCCAGCAGCTTCGACAGCGGGGCGGACACCATATATTTT.

This chain uses TRBV5-1 with TRBJ1-5; the D gene is possibly TRBD1 (6 bases). Germline loops: CDR1 SGHRS, CDR2 YFSETQ. The V and J ends lost 4 bases and 6 bases respectively, with 20 bases between them. This CDR3 is 16 amino acids long. CDR3 amino acids: CASSPNPRGVSQPQHF. The CDR3 DNA reads as TGCGCCAGCAGCCCAAATCCCAGGGGAGTAAGTCAGCCCCAGCATTTT.

The chain uses TRBV2 and TRBJ2-2; TRBD1 is a possible D gene (6 bases). The V end was cut by 7 bases, the J end by 6 bases, with 12 bases between. This CDR3 is 13 amino acids long. Germline CDR1 reads SNHLY; CDR2 reads FYNNEI. CDR3 sequence reads: CASNPGQPGELFF. The CDR3 DNA reads TGTGCCAGCAACCCTGGACAGCCCGGGGAGCTGTTTTTT. Full variable domain (outside the CDR3, taken from reference TRBV2 and TRBJ2-2): EPEVTQTPSHQVTQMGQEVILRCVPISNHLYFYWYRQILGQKVEFLVSFYNNEISEKSEIFDDQFSVERPDGSNFTLKIRSTKLEDSAMYFCASNPGQPGELFFGEGSRLTVL.

The V gene is TRBV2, the J gene TRBJ1-2; D may be TRBD1 (6 bases). V was cut by 5 bases and J by 2 bases, with 15 bases left in between. The CDR3 sequence is 15 residues long. Germline V CDR1 and CDR2: SNHLY, FYNNEI. The CDR3: CASSLQRGTNYGYTF. The CDR3 DNA reads TGTGCCAGCAGTCTCCAGAGGGGGACAAACTATGGCTACACCTTC. Complete variable domain (other parts from reference TRBV2 and TRBJ1-2): EPEVTQTPSHQVTQMGQEVILRCVPISNHLYFYWYRQILGQKVEFLVSFYNNEISEKSEIFDDQFSVERPDGSNFTLKIRSTKLEDSAMYFCASSLQRGTNYGYTFGSGTRLTVV.

V is TRBV19 and J is TRBJ1-5; TRBD1 is a possible D gene (6 bases). The CDR3 runs 16 residues. Between the trimmed V and J ends, which lost 6 bases and 4 bases, there was a span of 19 bases. Germline V gives CDR1 LNHDA, CDR2 SQIVND (reference sequence). DNA of the CDR3: TGTGCCAGTAGCGACCGACGGCAGGGGTTAAATCAGCCCCAGCATTTT. Translated, it gives CASSDRRQGLNQPQHF. Full variable domain (outside the CDR3, taken from reference TRBV19 and TRBJ1-5): DGGITQSPKYLFRKEGQNVTLSCEQNLNHDAMYWYRQDPGQGLRLIYYSQIVNDFQKGDIAEGYSVSREKKESFPLTVTSAQKNPTAFYLCASSDRRQGLNQPQHFGDGTRLSIL.

The chain employs TRBV29-1 and TRBJ1-3; no firm D call. V was clipped by 7 bases and J by 0 bases, with 10 bases between them. Germline V gene lookup returns CDR1 SQVTM and CDR2 ANQGSEA. The CDR3 covers 13 residues. The CDR3 DNA reads as TGCAGCGCCGGAGGGTTCTCTGGAAACACCATATATTTT. Translating gives CSAGGFSGNTIYF.

This clone has only one observation. The genes are TRBV7-2 and TRBJ1-4, with 11 nucleotides matching TRBD1. CDR1 and CDR2 (germline): SGHTA, FQGNSA. The CDR3 is 15 amino acids. V dropped 6 bases and J dropped 11; count of bases not matched to a gene: 11. The chain's CDR3 is CASSKTGTGGWKLFF. CDR3 DNA: TGTGCCAGCAGTAAAACCGGGACAGGGGGTTGGAAACTGTTTTTT.

V is TRBV27 and J is TRBJ2-3; D not resolved. The germline V gene has CDR1 MNHEY and CDR2 SMNVEV (reference sequence). The CDR3 is made up of 14 amino acids. V lost 2 bases, J lost 6 bases, and 12 bases lay in between. CDR3 amino acids: CASSLTSSTDTQYF. CDR3 DNA sequence: TGTGCCAGCAGTTTAACTTCCTCAACGGATACGCAGTATTTT.

The chain links TRBV5-1 to TRBJ1-1; a weak D match, TRBD1 (6 bases). The CDR3 has 14 amino acids. The V gene lost 8 bases and the J gene lost 1 base, with 15 bases spanning the gap. Germline V CDR1 and CDR2: SGHRS, YFSETQ. In nucleotides, the CDR3 is TGCGCCAGTGCCATTAGGGGGAAGAACACTGAAGCTTTCTTT. It translates to CASAIRGKNTEAFF.

The chain has TRBV19 and TRBJ2-1, with 8 bases aligning to TRBD1. This CDR3 is built from 16 residues. V shed 1 base, J shed 8 bases, and the junction held 10 bases outside the gene matches. Germline V gene lookup returns CDR1 LNHDA and CDR2 SQIVND (reference sequence). The CDR3 here is CASSIVGGGQVHEQFF. Here the CDR3 DNA reads TGTGCCAGTAGTATAGTGGGTGGGGGACAGGTACATGAGCAGTTCTTC.

This chain connects TRBV29-1 to TRBJ1-2; TRBD1 matches 8 bases. This CDR3 spans 19 amino acids. With 6 bases clipped from V and 1 base from J, the junction kept 22 bases outside the gene matches. Germline CDR1 SQVTM, CDR2 ANQGSEA. The CDR3 region has the DNA TGCAGCGTCATGTACCGGGACAGGTCATCGCGAAAACTTAACTATGGCTACACCTTC. Translated, it gives CSVMYRDRSSRKLNYGYTF.

V usage is TRBV9 and J usage is TRBJ1-1, with TRBD1 matching 9 bases. V trimming: 0 bases; J trimming: 4 bases; junction bases outside the gene matches: 7. Germline V gives CDR1 SGDLS, CDR2 YYNGEE. The CDR3 is 16 residues long. CDR3 in DNA: TGTGCCAGCAGCGTAGGCCCCTGGGGACAGGGCACTGAAGCTTTCTTT. It is translated as CASSVGPWGQGTEAFF. Full variable domain (missing parts from reference TRBV9 and TRBJ1-1): DSGVTQTPKHLITATGQRVTLRCSPRSGDLSVYWYQQSLDQGLQFLIQYYNGEERAKGNILERFSAQQFPDLHSELNLSSLELGDSALYFCASSVGPWGQGTEAFFGQGTRLTVV.

In this sample, this clone turned up a few times. The chain carries TRBV11-2 and TRBJ2-7; possibly TRBD2 for D (5 bases). Germline values: CDR1 SGHAT, CDR2 FQNNGV. The V end was cut by 4 bases, the J end by 2 bases, with 9 bases between. The CDR3 length is 13 residues. CDR3 in amino acids: CASSSIGTYEQYF. The CDR3 DNA follows: TGTGCCAGCAGCTCTATCGGGACCTACGAGCAGTACTTC.

This clone came up once. The chain carries TRBV11-2 and TRBJ1-2; no reliable D call. The ends were cut back, 2 bases at V and 6 bases at J, with 7 bases in the middle. Germline-derived CDR1 and CDR2 are SGHAT and FQNNGV. There are 12 residues in the CDR3. The CDR3 region has the DNA TGTGCCAGCAGCTTATTGGGCGATGGCTACACCTTC. It translates to CASSLLGDGYTF.

In DNA, the CDR3 is TGCGCCAGCAGCCAAGGGGGGGAGGGGGACCCCAATCAGCCCCAGCATTTT. Amino acid sequence: CASSQGGEGDPNQPQHF. The chain joins TRBV4-1 to TRBJ1-5; the D gene is possibly TRBD1 (6 bases). V lost 1 base and J 3 bases, leaving 16 bases between the germline ends. Germline V gives CDR1 MGHRA, CDR2 YSYEKL. There are 17 residues in the CDR3.

With respect to this clone: The sample has other DNA sequences that encode this CDR3 too. V is TRBV5-1 and J is TRBJ2-2; D gene unclear. Germline CDR1 reads SGHRS; CDR2 reads YFSETQ. Deletions cut 0 bases from V and 1 base from J, with 4 bases between. This CDR3 is 14 amino acids long. Here the CDR3 DNA reads TGCGCCAGCAGCTTGGACAGGAACACCGGGGAGCTGTTTTTT. This sequence encodes CASSLDRNTGELFF.

This clone turned up a few times. The chain uses TRBV5-5 and TRBJ1-6; TRBD1 might be the D (5 bases). The CDR3 covers 18 residues. Deletions cut 0 bases from V and 0 bases from J, with 13 bases between. Germline assignment: CDR1 SGHKS and CDR2 YYEKEE (reference sequence). The CDR3 is CASSLEPGSGSYNSPLHF. The DNA for the CDR3 is TGTGCCAGCAGCTTGGAGCCAGGGTCAGGCTCCTATAATTCACCCCTCCACTTT.

The chain links TRBV19 to TRBJ2-2, with no clear D. CDR1 LNHDA and CDR2 SQIVND come from the germline V gene (reference sequence). Deletions cut 5 bases from V and 6 bases from J, with 16 bases between. This CDR3 has 15 amino acids. The CDR3 DNA follows: TGTGCCAGTAGTTGGGCTCTCGGCTTCTCCGGGGAGCTGTTTTTT. This codes for CASSWALGFSGELFF.

V and J are TRBV29-1 and TRBJ1-5; D unclear. Germline lookup yields CDR1 SQVTM and CDR2 ANQGSEA. V was cut by 6 bases and J by 0 bases, with 9 bases left in between. The CDR3 sequence is 13 residues long. The CDR3 protein is CSVSKNSNQPQHF. For the CDR3, the DNA is TGCAGCGTATCAAAAAATAGCAATCAGCCCCAGCATTTT.

This clone was observed once. The chain combines TRBV4-1 with TRBJ1-1; TRBD1 agrees at 7 bases. This CDR3 region has 15 residues. CDR1 MGHRA and CDR2 YSYEKL come from the germline V gene. Trimming at V came to 3 bases and at J to 4 bases, leaving 8 bases not matched to a gene. Here the CDR3 DNA reads TGCGCCAGCAGCCAGGCCGACAGGGTGGCCACTGAAGCTTTCTTT. Translation: CASSQADRVATEAFF.

This sequence joins TRBV6-5 and TRBJ1-2; D unclear. The V and J ends lost 7 bases and 5 bases respectively, with 14 bases between them. The V gene's germline CDR1 is MNHEY and CDR2 SVGAGI. This CDR3 is built from 13 residues. In nucleotides, the CDR3 is TGTGCCAGCAACCCGGGGAACAGTTATGGCTACACCTTC. This sequence encodes CASNPGNSYGYTF.

The chain joins TRBV18 to TRBJ1-5; D not certain. Trimming cost V 2 bases and J 0 bases, with 11 bases left between them. CDR1 and CDR2 from the germline V gene are KGHSH and LQKENI. This CDR3 contains 16 residues. CDR3 amino acids: CASSPNPLNSNQPQHF. DNA for the CDR3: TGTGCCAGCTCACCAAACCCTCTAAATAGCAATCAGCCCCAGCATTTT.

V is TRBV3-1 (or the pseudogene TRBV3-2) and J is TRBJ2-7, with 8 bases matching TRBD1. CDR3 size: 13 residues. V gave up 4 bases and J gave up 6 bases; unmatched junction bases: 5. Germline CDR1 is LGHDT and CDR2 is YNNKEL (reference sequence). CDR3 coding DNA: TGTGCCAGCAGCCCGGGGACAGGTCGCGAGCAGTACTTC. Translating gives CASSPGTGREQYF.